The 24 T cell receptor beta chains reported below all come from one sample, sequenced in a study of T cells in Graves' hyperthyroidism and ophthalmopathy. RNA transcripts gave rise to amplified TCR beta CDR3 regions. Using the HTBI primer set, a first-round RT-PCR was run on the TCR CDR3. TCRdb processed the multiplex PCR reads anew with MiXCR; each CDR3 protein has one entry. Of about 560,000 distinct CDR3 sequences in the sample, over 15% were seen once. Material: blood. Receptor source: a woman between 18 and 29 years old with Graves' hyperthyroidism.

This clonotype was seen repeatedly, ten times or more. CDR3 bases: TGCGCCAGCAGCTCGCAGGAAGGGTCCTACGAGCAGTACTTC. Its translation is CASSSQEGSYEQYF. The genes are TRBV5-1 and TRBJ2-7; D remains unclear. The germline V gene has CDR1 SGHRS and CDR2 YFSETQ. The CDR3 loop spans 14 amino acids. Trimming removed 3 bases at V and 1 base at J, with 11 bases between.

This clonotype was seen at least ten times. V gene TRBV6-4 combines with J gene TRBJ1-5; possibly TRBD1 for D (6 bases). Trimming took 3 bases from V and 3 from J, leaving 6 bases between them. Germline loops: CDR1 MRHNA, CDR2 SNTAGT. The CDR3 consists of 13 residues. The CDR3 coding sequence is TGTGCCAGCAGTGAGGGGGCCAATCAGCCCCAGCATTTT. Its translation: CASSEGANQPQHF.

This sequence joins TRBV25-1 and TRBJ1-1, with 9 bases aligning to TRBD1. The CDR3 runs to 16 residues. The J segment lost 6 bases and the V segment lost 1 base, leaving 9 bases of the junction unmatched. Germline-derived CDR1 and CDR2 are MGHDK and SYGVNS. The CDR3 sequence is CASSESRQGEYPEAFF. In DNA form, the CDR3 reads TGTGCCAGCAGTGAATCCCGACAGGGGGAATACCCTGAAGCTTTCTTT.

The V and J genes are TRBV20-1 and TRBJ2-7; D is uncertain. V lost 1 base, J lost 2 bases, and 12 bases lay in between. Germline values: CDR1 DFQATT, CDR2 SNEGSKA (reference sequence). The CDR3 length is 14 residues. CDR3 nucleotides: TGCAGTGCTAGAGTCGACGACGGCACCTACGAGCAGTACTTC. This encodes CSARVDDGTYEQYF.

This clonotype was detected ten times or more. This chain joins TRBV5-1 and TRBJ2-1; no clear D. The CDR3 consists of 12 residues. V lost 6 bases to trimming and J lost 10 bases, with 14 bases between them. The germline V gene has CDR1 SGHRS and CDR2 YFSETQ. The CDR3 loop reads CASNQDPSEQFF. CDR3 bases: TGCGCCAGCAACCAGGACCCTTCGGAGCAGTTCTTC.

The sample holds many counts of this clonotype. CDR3 sequence reads: CASSSTGGAADTQYF. The CDR3 coding sequence is TGTGCCAGCAGTTCAACGGGGGGGGCGGCAGATACGCAGTATTTT. This chain links TRBV12-3 or TRBV12-4 with TRBJ2-3; the match to TRBD2 covers 8 bases. This CDR3 is 15 amino acids long. The V segment lost 4 bases and the J segment 4 bases; nucleotides outside the gene matches: 7.

This clonotype occurred many times. The V call is TRBV12-3 or TRBV12-4, the J call TRBJ2-4, with D hard to call. This CDR3 contains 14 residues. Trimming removed 6 bases at V and 0 bases at J, with 9 bases between. CDR3 residues: CASRGNLAKNIQYF. In nucleotides, the CDR3 is TGTGCCAGCAGAGGAAATCTAGCCAAAAACATTCAGTACTTC.

The sample holds many counts of this clonotype. The CDR3 here is CASSSVQGANEQFF. As DNA, the CDR3 is TGTGCCAGCAGTTCTGTCCAGGGGGCCAATGAGCAGTTCTTC. This chain connects TRBV12-3 or TRBV12-4 to TRBJ2-1; 8 bases fit TRBD1. There are 14 residues in the CDR3. V was pared by 4 bases and J by 6 bases, with 5 bases of the junction left unmatched.

There are many counts of this clonotype. The V and J genes are TRBV6-1 and TRBJ2-2, with 13 nucleotides matching TRBD2. The V gene's germline CDR1 is MNHNS and CDR2 SASEGT. V lost 6 bases, J lost 7 bases, and 2 bases stayed unmatched. The CDR3 sequence is 14 residues long. As DNA, the CDR3 is TGTGCCAGCAGCGGACTAGCGGGAGTCGGGGAGCTGTTTTTT. Protein: CASSGLAGVGELFF.

This clonotype was counted at least ten times. The chain carries TRBV7-2 and TRBJ2-2, with D possibly TRBD2 on 6 matching bases. This CDR3 spans 14 amino acids. Germline loops: CDR1 SGHTA, CDR2 FQGNSA. The ends were cut back, 5 bases at V and 2 bases at J, with 9 bases in the middle. This chain's CDR3 is CASSRDSNTGELFF. The CDR3 nucleotides read TGTGCCAGCAGCCGGGACTCTAACACCGGGGAGCTGTTTTTT.

This clonotype was seen at least ten times. This chain links TRBV6-1 with TRBJ2-1; 7 bases match TRBD2. Trimming took 4 bases from V and 4 from J; bases not matched to a gene: 7. The CDR3 runs to 15 residues. Germline V CDR1 and CDR2: MNHNS, SASEGT. The CDR3 is CASSGRLAEYNEQFF. The CDR3 bases are TGTGCCAGCAGTGGCAGGCTAGCGGAATACAATGAGCAGTTCTTC.

The chain carries TRBV28 and TRBJ2-4; 9 bases align to TRBD2. This CDR3 has 12 residues. Germline-derived CDR1 and CDR2 are MDHEN and SYDVKM. Trimming took 6 bases from V and 14 from J; bases not matched to a gene: 8. CDR3 DNA sequence: TGTGCCAGCAGCCCCTTAGCGGGGGCGGAGTACTTC. This sequence encodes CASSPLAGAEYF.

The table lists this clonotype with many counts. The chain is built from TRBV20-1 and TRBJ1-6; TRBD1 aligns across 11 bases. J was trimmed by 8 bases and V by 6 bases; bases with no gene match: 6. This CDR3 contains 14 residues. Germline lookup yields CDR1 DFQATT and CDR2 SNEGSKA (reference sequence). CDR3 region: CSARGDRGDSPLHF. The CDR3 region has the DNA TGCAGTGCCCGTGGGGACAGGGGGGATTCACCCCTCCACTTT.

The chain combines TRBV15 with TRBJ1-5; D is unclear. The germline V and J ends were trimmed by 2 bases and 0 bases, with 14 bases remaining between them. The CDR3 runs to 17 residues. The V gene's germline CDR1 is LNHNV and CDR2 YYDKDF (reference sequence). The CDR3 DNA sequence: TGTGCCACCAGCAGACAGCCCCCAGATTATAGCAATCAGCCCCAGCATTTT. This translates into CATSRQPPDYSNQPQHF.

This clonotype was picked up many times. The chain uses TRBV29-1 and TRBJ2-3, with TRBD2 matching over 10 bases. V gave up 6 bases and J gave up 6 bases; unmatched junction bases: 9. This CDR3 contains 14 residues. Germline V gene lookup returns CDR1 SQVTM and CDR2 ANQGSEA. The CDR3, as DNA: TGCAGCGTCGCCCTAGCGGGGGTGACTGATACGCAGTATTTT. Translated: CSVALAGVTDTQYF.

The V and J genes are TRBV7-8 and TRBJ1-6; D is perhaps TRBD1 (6 bases). CDR1 and CDR2 from the germline V gene are SGHVS and FQNEAQ. This CDR3 has 14 residues. Trimming left V 10 bases short and J 8 bases short, with 18 bases between. This CDR3 is CATGLLQGDSPLHF. The CDR3 DNA reads as TGTGCCACTGGGCTACTACAGGGAGATTCACCCCTCCACTTT.

This clonotype occurred many times. The V gene is TRBV7-3, the J gene TRBJ2-5; the D is unclear. Trimming removed 4 bases at V and 7 bases at J, with 13 bases between. CDR3 length equals 13 residues. The V gene's germline CDR1 is SGHTA and CDR2 FQGTGA. CDR3 region: CASSSDGLATQYF. DNA of the CDR3: TGTGCCAGCAGCTCGGACGGCCTGGCGACCCAGTACTTC.

This chain joins TRBV7-9 and TRBJ1-5, with 7 bases matching TRBD1. The CDR3 runs to 16 residues. The J segment lost 2 bases and the V segment lost 1 base, leaving 5 bases of the junction unmatched. Germline loops: CDR1 SEHNR, CDR2 FQNEAQ (reference sequence). CDR3 loop: CASSLGNRGGNQPQHF. The CDR3 DNA follows: TGTGCCAGCAGCTTAGGGAACAGGGGCGGCAATCAGCCCCAGCATTTT.

This clonotype has a count of ten or more. V usage is TRBV20-1 and J usage is TRBJ2-7; 8 bases align to TRBD1. The germline V gene has CDR1 DFQATT and CDR2 SNEGSKA (reference sequence). The V gene end was trimmed by 0 bases and the J gene end by 2 bases; junction bases not matched to a gene: 15. This CDR3 is built from 18 residues. CDR3 loop: CSARDGGQDYGNPYEQYF. In DNA form, the CDR3 reads TGCAGTGCTAGAGATGGGGGACAGGACTACGGGAACCCCTACGAGCAGTACTTC.

This chain links TRBV29-1 with TRBJ2-7, with 7 bases matching TRBD1. CDR3 length: 12 residues. V was pared by 0 bases and J by 6 bases, with 2 bases of the junction left unmatched. Germline CDR1 and CDR2: SQVTM and ANQGSEA. The CDR3 DNA reads TGCAGCGTTGAAGATCCAGGGGGCGAGCAGTACTTC. It specifies CSVEDPGGEQYF.

V and J are TRBV20-1 and TRBJ1-4; 10 bases fit TRBD1. Per the germline V gene, CDR1 is DFQATT and CDR2 is SNEGSKA (reference sequence). V gave up 3 bases and J gave up 15 bases; unmatched junction bases: 10. The CDR3 is made up of 13 amino acids. CDR3 DNA: TGCAGTGCTAGGAGACAGGGGGCCGGTCTGTTGTTTTTT. Translation: CSARRQGAGLLFF.

This clonotype turned up a few times. The chain uses TRBV5-1 and TRBJ2-3; 9 bases are shared with TRBD2. The germline gives CDR1 SGHRS, CDR2 YFSETQ. The CDR3 loop spans 17 amino acids. The J segment lost 0 bases and the V segment lost 3 bases, leaving 8 bases of the junction unmatched. This chain's CDR3 is CASSSRLAGTSTDTQYF. The CDR3 DNA reads TGCGCCAGCAGCTCGAGGCTAGCGGGGACTAGCACAGATACGCAGTATTTT.

The rearrangement joins TRBV15 to TRBJ2-2; the match to TRBD1 covers 9 bases. With 9 bases clipped from V and 3 bases from J, the junction kept 5 bases outside the gene matches. The CDR3 is made up of 14 amino acids. Germline V gene data show CDR1 as LNHNV and CDR2 as YYDKDF (reference sequence). The DNA for the CDR3 is TGTGCCACGAGGGACAGGGAGGACACCGGGGAGCTGTTTTTT. Protein product: CATRDREDTGELFF.

This clonotype was detected ten times or more. V gene TRBV30 combines with J gene TRBJ1-2; 7 bases are a match to TRBD1. This CDR3 is 15 amino acids long. Germline lookup yields CDR1 GTSNPN and CDR2 SVGIG (reference sequence). With 4 bases clipped from V and 4 bases from J, the junction kept 12 bases outside the gene matches. As DNA, the CDR3 is TGTGCCTGGACTCAGGGACAGCCAAGGAGCTATGGCTACACCTTC. Protein: CAWTQGQPRSYGYTF.